This T cell receptor (beta chain) was found in a study of vaccination and CD4 T cells after COVID-19. On the study more broadly: Cultures acting as controls obtained a CEFX pool, an HIV-1 Nef pool, or no peptide.

Of note for this clonotype: The antigen is unknown.

The CDR3 has 15 amino acids. V gave up 5 bases and J gave up 8 bases; unmatched junction bases: 10. CDR1 and CDR2 from the germline V gene are SGHAT and FQNNGV. Time point specified: late sampling 161 to 241 days after vaccination in a few convalescent patients. As for treatment: approximately 9-day PBMC culture with coronavirus spike peptide pools or control peptides (ViraFEST assay). For ViraFEST, peptide pools expanded antigen-specific T cells, after which the TCRs were sequenced. An Oncomine TCR Beta short-read assay was used to sequence the DNA from cultured CD4+ T cells. Scientists extracted genomic DNA from CD4+ T cells grown in culture. TCRdb processed the PCR reads anew with MiXCR; each CDR3 protein has one entry. This sample has around 19,000 distinct CDR3 sequences, with around 33% found just once.

The sequence derives from a human donor who had recovered from COVID-19. This sequence joins TRBV11-2 and TRBJ2-1; 9 nucleotides match TRBD2. The material sequenced was CD4+ T cells from blood, cultured in vitro, taken about 7 months after SARS-CoV-2 vaccination. This CDR3 is CASSTPSGKMYEQFF. As DNA, the CDR3 is TGTGCCAGCAGCACACCTAGCGGGAAGATGTATGAGCAGTTCTTC.